This T cell receptor beta chain was captured in a study of cytomegalovirus exposure and HLA in healthy donors. Study-level points and caveats: The authors later linked a missense DCLRE1C variant to TCR beta V- and J-gene trimming. Sequencing artifact likely explains a cluster of highly shared sequence variants.

About this clone itself: As yet, its antigen is unknown.

Looked up from germline, CDR1 is LGHNA and CDR2 is YSLEER. The CDR3 length is 14 residues. V gave up 2 bases and J gave up 4 bases; unmatched junction bases: 3. PCR involved 60 Vbeta and 13 Jbeta primers. Methods used by the authors: About 9.9 million shared chains were among around 80 million unique TCR beta chains counted in a later analysis. Profiling relied on immunoSEQ multiplex PCR, and the TCRdb table lists in-frame clones only, not all of them. For V, J and clone size, that table is used; D and trimming come from the DNA. Found here are 120,000 or so clones, 76% of them singletons; the top ten hold under 15%.

The sequence derives from a man in his thirties or forties in good health and CMV-seropositive. Sequencing used PBMCs. The chain links TRBV4-3 to TRBJ1-1, with 8 bases that match TRBD1. This CDR3 is CASSQQGASTEAFF. DNA for the CDR3: TGCGCCAGCAGCCAACAGGGGGCGAGCACTGAAGCTTTCTTT.